The clone carrying this T cell receptor (beta chain) has a count of ten or more. The data were obtained in a study of T cell changes during pregnancy in multiple sclerosis. V was clipped by 3 bases and J by 2 bases; unmatched bases: 3. CDR1 SNHLY and CDR2 FYNNEI come from the germline V gene. The CDR3 has 15 amino acids. The data were produced by immunoSEQ multiplex PCR, yet TCRdb's version contains in-frame clones alone and is incomplete. Of tens of thousands of clones listed, more than 85% are singletons. The sample was peripheral blood, taken in the first trimester of pregnancy. V usage is TRBV2 and J usage is TRBJ2-7; TRBD2 aligns across 11 bases. The TCR originated in a female donor with multiple sclerosis, enrolled in a pregnancy study. This CDR3 is CASSDLAGGPYEQYF. The CDR3 DNA follows: TGTGCCAGCAGTGATCTAGCGGGAGGCCCCTACGAGCAGTACTTC.